This passage covers 13 T cell receptor beta chains from one sample sequenced in a study of tumor-infiltrating lymphocytes in primary liver carcinoma (dated by TCRdb to 2016 to 2017). Instrument used: Illumina HiSeq 2500. TCRbeta-specific cDNA was reverse-transcribed from about 500 ng total RNA using a constant-region primer and ProtoScript II reverse transcriptase. Construction of the TCRbeta libraries relied on three nested rounds of multiplex PCR, following a slightly modified ARM-PCR procedure. Multiplex TRBV1-TRBV30 forward primers and a Cbeta reverse primer were used in the first two PCR rounds, each of which was run for around 10 cycles. TCRdb applied fastp at Q25 and MiXCR to the public reads, then kept only in-frame beta chains. Duplicate CDR3 protein sequences are folded into a single record with the most common DNA and genes. In this sample the table shows roughly 200,000 distinct CDR3 sequences, around four fifths of which occur a single time. The ten largest account for 18% of the sample.

Total RNA and DNA were co-extracted from 20-30 mg of bulk tissue with the AllPrep DNA/RNA mini kit, without cell sorting. Sequencing used tumor tissue from primary liver carcinoma. The receptors shown here come from a man aged 40-55 years with primary liver carcinoma and hepatitis B virus infection.

About this clonotype: Germline is not matched at one junction end, which may reflect a read error. The CDR3 nucleotides are TGTGGTAGCAGCCGAAGCGGGACAGAGATCCAGTACTTC. It codes for CGSSRSGTEIQYF. J is TRBJ2-5 and V is TRBV12-3 or TRBV12-4; D might be TRBD1 or TRBD2, each matching 7 bases. This CDR3 has 13 residues.

This clonotype was observed a handful of times. At one of its ends the junction is not consistent with the germline gene, which may arise from a read error. The chain links TRBV11-2 to TRBJ2-1; possibly TRBD1 or TRBD2 for D (5 bases each). This CDR3 is built from 15 residues. CDR1 and CDR2 from the germline V gene are SGHAT and FQNNGV. CDR3 in DNA: TGTGCCAGCAACTTAAGGACAAGGCCGGGGAATGAGCAGTTCTTC. This translates into CASNLRTRPGNEQFF.

As for this clonotype: A read error may account for a junction end that differs from germline. The gene calls are TRBV11-2 and TRBJ2-5; no clear D gene. This CDR3 has 15 amino acids. Germline V gene sequence: CDR1 SGHAT, CDR2 FQNNGV. In DNA form, the CDR3 reads TGTGCCAGCAGCACCGTCGGGCTAGTCCCAGAGACCCACTATTTC. Translation gives CASSTVGLVPETHYF.

The genes are TRBV29-1 and TRBJ1-1; D is possibly TRBD1 (6 bases). The CDR3 loop spans 14 amino acids. Germline CDR1 and CDR2: SQVTM and ANQGSEA. CDR3 coding DNA: TGCAAAGTTCTACTCCTCCAGGGGAGGAGTGAAGCTTTCTTT. Translation gives CKVLLLQGRSEAFF.

With respect to this clonotype: At one end, the junction sequence differs from germline, possibly due to a read error. The chain is built from TRBV6-6 and TRBJ2-1, with a tentative D call TRBD2 (6 bases). Germline CDR1 and CDR2: MNHNY and SVGAGI (reference sequence). The CDR3 is made up of 15 amino acids. The DNA of the CDR3 is TGTGCCAGCAGTTACTCTGAAGATACGGGAGATGAACAGTTCTTC. Translation gives CASSYSEDTGDEQFF.

This clonotype was picked up many times. This chain joins TRBV6-2 or TRBV6-3 and TRBJ2-5; TRBD2 agrees at 13 bases. The ends lost 6 bases at V and 5 bases at J; junction bases unmatched: 15. CDR3 length: 18 amino acids. The germline V gene encodes CDR1 MNHEY and CDR2 SVGEGT. In DNA form, the CDR3 reads TGTGCCAGCAGCCCTACCCGTCGGACTAGCGGGAGAAGGGAGACCCAGTACTTC. Translation gives CASSPTRRTSGRRETQYF.

Concerning this clonotype: This may be a read error: a much more frequent sequence differs by one nucleotide. DNA for the CDR3: TGCGCCAGCAGCTTGACTAGCGGGTTGGGCACAGATGCGCAGTATTTT. Translation gives CASSLTSGLGTDAQYF. The rearrangement joins TRBV5-1 to TRBJ2-3; 9 bases map to TRBD2. The CDR3 loop spans 16 amino acids. Per germline, CDR1 SGHRS and CDR2 YFSETQ.

This clonotype was recorded only once. The chain combines TRBV14 with TRBJ2-2; TRBD1 aligns across 7 bases. The junction had 18 bases not matched to a gene; V was cut back by 8 bases and J by 3 bases. CDR1 is SGHDN, CDR2 FVKESK, per germline. This CDR3 has 18 amino acids. Written as DNA, the CDR3 is TGTGCCAGCGACTGTTTCTCGACAGGGCTTAAACACACCGGGGAGCTGTTTTTT. Its translation is CASDCFSTGLKHTGELFF. Based on the CDR3 plus reference TRBV14 and TRBJ2-2, the full variable domain is EAGVTQFPSHSVIEKGQTVTLRCDPISGHDNLYWYRRVMGKEIKFLLHFVKESKQDESGMPNNRFLAERTGGTYSTLKVQPAELEDSGVYFCASDCFSTGLKHTGELFFGEGSRLTVL.

Regarding this clonotype: A read error may be the cause here, since a much bigger clone is one base away. The chain carries TRBV7-9 and TRBJ1-1; the D gene is possibly TRBD1 (5 bases). From germline, CDR1 is SEHNR and CDR2 FQNEAQ (reference sequence). There are 15 residues in the CDR3. CDR3 residues: CVSSRTTTENTEAFF. Written as DNA, the CDR3 is TGTGTCAGCAGCCGGACCACGACAGAGAACACTGAAGCTTTCTTT.

This clonotype appeared once. The rearrangement uses TRBV30 and TRBJ1-3; perhaps TRBD1 as D (6 bases). The CDR3 loop spans 15 amino acids. The germline V gene encodes CDR1 GTSNPN and CDR2 SVGIG (reference sequence). The ends were cut back, 3 bases at V and 4 bases at J, with 16 bases in the middle. The CDR3 here is CAWSSWGTRGNTIYF. CDR3 nucleotides: TGTGCCTGGAGCTCATGGGGGACACGCGGAAACACCATATATTTT.

Points on this clonotype: A much larger clone sits a single nucleotide away, making a read error possible. V usage is TRBV28 and J usage is TRBJ1-1, with a tentative D call TRBD1 (5 bases). The CDR3 loop spans 15 amino acids. Germline CDR1 and CDR2: MDHEN and SYDVKM. Trimming took off 6 bases at V and 3 bases at J, with 17 bases between the two ends. In DNA, the CDR3 is TGTGCCAGCAGCGTCGCCGCAGGGCTGGACACTGAAGCTTTCTTT. It is translated as CASSVAAGLDTEAFF.

A word on this clonotype: The CDR3 end shows no conserved phenylalanine or tryptophan, and so a read error is likely. V usage is TRBV29-1 and J usage is TRBJ1-1, with TRBD1 as a possible D gene (5 bases). V was clipped by 4 bases and J by 2 bases, with 17 bases between them. CDR3 size: 15 residues. Germline-derived CDR1 and CDR2 are SQVTM and ANQGSEA. As DNA, the CDR3 is TGCAGCGTTGGTAGGGACTGGGGGATAAACACTGAAGCTTTCTAT. The encoded protein is CSVGRDWGINTEAFY.

Details on this clonotype: Relative to the germline gene, one junction end is altered; a read error may explain this. V and J are TRBV29-1 and TRBJ2-5; the D gene is possibly TRBD2 (6 bases). The CDR3 loop spans 14 amino acids. Germline-derived CDR1 and CDR2 are SQVTM and ANQGSEA. The CDR3 reads CICHVGAGQETQYF. The CDR3 DNA reads as TGCATCTGCCACGTCGGGGCGGGGCAAGAAACCCAGTACTTC.